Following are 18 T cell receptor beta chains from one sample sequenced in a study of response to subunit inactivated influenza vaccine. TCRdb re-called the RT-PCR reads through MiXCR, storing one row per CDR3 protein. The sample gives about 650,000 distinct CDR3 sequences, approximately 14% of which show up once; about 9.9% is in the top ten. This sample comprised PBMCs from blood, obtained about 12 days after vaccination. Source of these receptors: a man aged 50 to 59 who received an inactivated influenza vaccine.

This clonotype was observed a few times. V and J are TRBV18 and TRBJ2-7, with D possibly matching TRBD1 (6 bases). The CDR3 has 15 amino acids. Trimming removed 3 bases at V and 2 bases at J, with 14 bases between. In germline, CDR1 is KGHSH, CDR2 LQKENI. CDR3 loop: CASSPEGTIPYEQYF. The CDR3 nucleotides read TGTGCCAGCTCACCTGAAGGGACAATCCCCTACGAGCAGTACTTC.

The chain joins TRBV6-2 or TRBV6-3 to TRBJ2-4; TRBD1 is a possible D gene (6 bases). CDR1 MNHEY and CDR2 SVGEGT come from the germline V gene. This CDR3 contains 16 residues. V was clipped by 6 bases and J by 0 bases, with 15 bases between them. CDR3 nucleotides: TGTGCCAGCAGCCAACGTGGACAGTTAGCCAAAAACATTCAGTACTTC. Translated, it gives CASSQRGQLAKNIQYF.

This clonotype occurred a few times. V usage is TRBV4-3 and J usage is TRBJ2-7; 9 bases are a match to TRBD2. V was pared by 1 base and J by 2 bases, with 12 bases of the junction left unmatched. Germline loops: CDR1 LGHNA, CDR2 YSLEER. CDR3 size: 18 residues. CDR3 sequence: CASSQGTAGGLKAYEQYF. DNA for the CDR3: TGCGCCAGCAGCCAAGGTACAGCGGGAGGCTTAAAGGCCTACGAGCAGTACTTC.

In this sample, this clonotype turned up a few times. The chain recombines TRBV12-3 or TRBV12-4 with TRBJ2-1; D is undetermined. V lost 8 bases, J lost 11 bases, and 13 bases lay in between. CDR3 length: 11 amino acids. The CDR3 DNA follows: TGTGCCAGCTCAGCAGGCCCGCAGCAGTTCTTC. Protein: CASSAGPQQFF.

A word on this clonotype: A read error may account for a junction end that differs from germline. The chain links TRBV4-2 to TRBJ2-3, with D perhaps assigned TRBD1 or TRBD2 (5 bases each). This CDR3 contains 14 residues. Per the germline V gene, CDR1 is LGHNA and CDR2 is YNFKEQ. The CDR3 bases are TGTGCCATCAGCTCGGGGCTACGCACAGATACGCAGTATTTT. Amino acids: CAISSGLRTDTQYF.

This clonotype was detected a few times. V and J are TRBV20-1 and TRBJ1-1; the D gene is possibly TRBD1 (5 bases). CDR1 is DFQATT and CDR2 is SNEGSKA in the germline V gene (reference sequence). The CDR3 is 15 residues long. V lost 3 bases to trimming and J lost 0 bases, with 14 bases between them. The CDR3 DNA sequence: TGCAGTGCTAGTCGGGCAGGGACCATGAACACTGAAGCTTTCTTT. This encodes CSASRAGTMNTEAFF.

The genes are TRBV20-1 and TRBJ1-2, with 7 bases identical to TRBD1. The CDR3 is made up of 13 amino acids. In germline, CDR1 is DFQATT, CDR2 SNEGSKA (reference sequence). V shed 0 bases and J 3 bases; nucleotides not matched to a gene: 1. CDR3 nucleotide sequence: TGCAGTGCTAGAGATACAGGGGACTATGGCTACACCTTC. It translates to CSARDTGDYGYTF.

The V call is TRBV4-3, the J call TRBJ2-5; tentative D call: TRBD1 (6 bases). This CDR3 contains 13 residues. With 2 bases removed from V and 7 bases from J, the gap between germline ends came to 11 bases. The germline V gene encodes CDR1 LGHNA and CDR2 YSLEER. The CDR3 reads CASSQTGTGTQYF. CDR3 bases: TGCGCCAGCAGCCAAACAGGGACGGGGACCCAGTACTTC.

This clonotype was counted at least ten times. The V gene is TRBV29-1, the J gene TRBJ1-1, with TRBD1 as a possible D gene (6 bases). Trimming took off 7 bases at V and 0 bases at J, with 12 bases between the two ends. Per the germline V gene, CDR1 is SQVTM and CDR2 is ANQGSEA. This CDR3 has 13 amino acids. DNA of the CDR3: TGCAGCGCCGAGACAGGAATGAACACTGAAGCTTTCTTT. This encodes CSAETGMNTEAFF.

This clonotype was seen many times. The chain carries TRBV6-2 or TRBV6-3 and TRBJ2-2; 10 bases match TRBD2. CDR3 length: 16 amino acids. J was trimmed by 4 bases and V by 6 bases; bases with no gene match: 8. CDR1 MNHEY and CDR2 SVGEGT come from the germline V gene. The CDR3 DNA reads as TGTGCCAGCAGCCGCACCGGGACTAGCGTCACCGGGGAGCTGTTTTTT. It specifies CASSRTGTSVTGELFF.

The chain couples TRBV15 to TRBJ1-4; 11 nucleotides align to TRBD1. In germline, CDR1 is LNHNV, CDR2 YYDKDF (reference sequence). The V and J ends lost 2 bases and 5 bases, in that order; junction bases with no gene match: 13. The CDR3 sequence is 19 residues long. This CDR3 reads CATSRNPGQGVGGNEKLFF. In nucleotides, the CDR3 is TGTGCCACCAGCAGAAACCCGGGACAGGGGGTTGGAGGAAATGAAAAACTGTTTTTT.

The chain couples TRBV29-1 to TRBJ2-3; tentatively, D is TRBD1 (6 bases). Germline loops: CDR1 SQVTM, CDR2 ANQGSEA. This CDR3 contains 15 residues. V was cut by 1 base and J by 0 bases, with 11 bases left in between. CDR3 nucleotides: TGCAGCGTTGAAGGTGGCGGACAGAGCACAGATACGCAGTATTTT. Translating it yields CSVEGGGQSTDTQYF.

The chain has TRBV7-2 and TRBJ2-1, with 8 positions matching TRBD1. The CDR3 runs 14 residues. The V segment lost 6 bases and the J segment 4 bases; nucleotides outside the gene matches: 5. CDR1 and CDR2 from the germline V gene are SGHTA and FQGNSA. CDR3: CASRGQDSYNEQFF. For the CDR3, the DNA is TGTGCCAGCAGGGGACAGGATTCGTACAATGAGCAGTTCTTC.

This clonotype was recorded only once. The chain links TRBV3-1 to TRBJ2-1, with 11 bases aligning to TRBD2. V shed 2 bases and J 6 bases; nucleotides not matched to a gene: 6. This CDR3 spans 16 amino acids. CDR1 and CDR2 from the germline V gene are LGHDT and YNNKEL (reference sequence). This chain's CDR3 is CASSQLSGRVGNEQFF. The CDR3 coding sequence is TGTGCCAGCAGCCAACTTAGCGGGAGGGTTGGCAATGAGCAGTTCTTC.

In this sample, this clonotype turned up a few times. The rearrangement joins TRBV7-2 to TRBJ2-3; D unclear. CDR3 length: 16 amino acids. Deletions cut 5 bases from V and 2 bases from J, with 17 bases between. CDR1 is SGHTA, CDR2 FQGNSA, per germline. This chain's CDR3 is CASSTQVGSSTDTQYF. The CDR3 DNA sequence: TGTGCCAGCAGCACCCAAGTAGGATCCTCCACAGATACGCAGTATTTT. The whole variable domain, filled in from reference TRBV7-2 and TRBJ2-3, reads GAGVSQSPSNKVTEKGKDVELRCDPISGHTALYWYRQSLGQGLEFLIYFQGNSAPDKSGLPSDRFSAERTGGSVSTLTIQRTQQEDSAVYLCASSTQVGSSTDTQYFGPGTRLTVL.

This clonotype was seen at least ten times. CDR3 nucleotide sequence: TGTGCCAGCAGTTTACAAGAGAGGGGTACCGGGGAGCTGTTTTTT. Translated, it gives CASSLQERGTGELFF. V and J are TRBV6-2 or TRBV6-3 and TRBJ2-2; the D call may be TRBD1 or TRBD2 (5 bases each). Germline CDR1 reads MNHEY; CDR2 reads SVGEGT. The CDR3 totals 15 residues. V dropped 4 bases and J dropped 5 bases, with 14 bases sitting between them.

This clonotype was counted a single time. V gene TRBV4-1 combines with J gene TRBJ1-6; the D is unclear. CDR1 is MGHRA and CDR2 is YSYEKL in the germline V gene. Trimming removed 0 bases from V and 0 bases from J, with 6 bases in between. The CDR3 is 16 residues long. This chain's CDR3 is CASSQENYSYNSPLHF. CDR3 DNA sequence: TGCGCCAGCAGCCAAGAAAACTACTCCTATAATTCACCCCTCCACTTT.

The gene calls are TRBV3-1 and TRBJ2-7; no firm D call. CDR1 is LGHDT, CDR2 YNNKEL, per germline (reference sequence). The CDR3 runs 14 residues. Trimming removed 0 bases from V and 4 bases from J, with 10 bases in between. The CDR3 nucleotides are TGTGCCAGCAGCCAAGATGTCACAATATACGAGCAGTACTTC. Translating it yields CASSQDVTIYEQYF.